The rows below give T cell receptor beta chains drawn from one sample of a study of T cell responses to AZD1222 COVID-19 vaccine. Sequenced by immunoSEQ multiplex PCR; TCRdb stores in-frame clones only, minus some. The data show about 120,000 clones, 70% to 90% seen once. The sequenced sample was peripheral blood, obtained on day 0 of AZD1222 vaccination. All receptors derive from an adult in good health. Both conserved end residues are part of each CDR3. The D gene is left open where the match is weak. Expanded clones are given a class, and other clones once, few, many or no size at all.

CASSLTWDTLYTF	TGTGCCAGCAGCTTGACCTGGGACACCCTCTACACCTTC	.	TRBV7-2	TRBJ1-2	.
CASSGRDRGNTGELFF	TGTGCCAGTAGTGGCCGGGACAGGGGGAACACCGGGGAGCTGTTTTTT	TRBD1	TRBV19	TRBJ2-2	.
CASSYRGVKSPLHF	TGTGCCAGCAGCTATAGAGGGGTAAAATCACCCCTCCACTTT	.	TRBV5-6	TRBJ1-6	.
CASSPLEGTGVEKLFF	TGTGCCAGCTCACCGCTTGAAGGGACAGGGGTAGAAAAACTGTTTTTT	TRBD1	TRBV18	TRBJ1-4	.
CASSVDAGRYEQYF	TGTGCCAGCAGCGTAGATGCAGGGAGGTACGAGCAGTACTTC	.	TRBV9	TRBJ2-7	.
CASSLAGFNEKLFF	TGTGCCAGCAGCTTGGCAGGCTTTAATGAAAAACTGTTTTTT	.	TRBV5-6	TRBJ1-4	.
CASSPAGSRVNSPLHF	TGTGCCAGCAGCCCGGCCGGCAGTAGGGTTAATTCACCCCTCCACTTT	.	TRBV16	TRBJ1-6	.
CASSPQGPGQGAREQYF	TGCGCCAGCAGCCCCCAAGGCCCGGGACAGGGGGCTCGGGAGCAGTACTTC	TRBD1	TRBV5-1	TRBJ2-7	.
CASSSLGTQYF	TGTGCCAGCAGTTCACTCGGGACCCAGTACTTC	.	TRBV6-5	TRBJ2-5	.
CASSLGNNEQFF	TGTGCCAGCAGCTTGGGGAACAATGAGCAGTTCTTC	.	TRBV5-4	TRBJ2-1	.
CASSVGTGRKGYEQYF	TGTGCCAGCAGCGTAGGGACGGGCAGAAAAGGCTACGAGCAGTACTTC	.	TRBV9	TRBJ2-7	.
CATSRQAGAGKNIQYF	TGTGCCACCAGCAGACAAGCGGGAGCGGGCAAAAACATTCAGTACTTC	TRBD2	TRBV15	TRBJ2-4	.
CASTGLAARTDTQYF	TGTGCCAGCACGGGACTAGCGGCCCGCACAGATACGCAGTATTTT	TRBD2	TRBV2	TRBJ2-3	.
CASSLDGAGTEAFF	TGCGCCAGCAGCTTGGATGGGGCAGGAACTGAAGCTTTCTTT	.	TRBV5-1	TRBJ1-1	.
CASSRTNYEQYF	TGTGCCAGCAGTAGGACAAATTACGAGCAGTACTTC	.	TRBV12-3/TRBV12-4	TRBJ2-7	.
CASSQDLGTVNEKLFF	TGCGCCAGCAGCCAAGATCTAGGAACGGTCAATGAAAAACTGTTTTTT	.	TRBV4-3	TRBJ1-4	.
CASSKSTGDTDTQYF	TGTGCCAGCAGCAAGTCTACGGGGGACACAGATACGCAGTATTTT	.	TRBV11-3	TRBJ2-3	.
CASSSPVGSPLHF	TGTGCCAGCAGTTCCCCAGTAGGTTCACCCCTCCACTTT	.	TRBV27	TRBJ1-6	.
CAAKGREGRRGCTDTQYF	TGTGCGGCAAAGGGCAGGGAGGGACGGAGGGGGTGCACAGATACGCAGTATTTT	.	TRBV19	TRBJ2-3	once
CASSGILAGPNTGELFF	TGTGCCAGCAGCGGGATACTAGCGGGACCCAACACCGGGGAGCTGTTTTTT	TRBD2	TRBV9	TRBJ2-2	.
CASSLEGARRQETQYF	TGCGCCAGCAGCTTGGAGGGGGCTCGGAGACAAGAGACCCAGTACTTC	TRBD1	TRBV5-1	TRBJ2-5	once
CASSPQGFLGYEQYF	TGTGCCAGCAGCCCTCAGGGATTCCTAGGCTACGAGCAGTACTTC	.	TRBV7-8	TRBJ2-7	.
CASSAPGVPLGSPLHF	TGTGCCAGCTCAGCGCCAGGGGTTCCGTTGGGTTCACCCCTCCACTTT	.	TRBV18	TRBJ1-6	.
CASSQVPSGRDGNTIYF	TGTGCCAGCAGCCAAGTCCCGTCGGGGCGGGATGGAAACACCATATATTTT	.	TRBV4-2	TRBJ1-3	.
CASSIRTGTDTQYF	TGTGCCAGCAGCATTCGGACAGGCACAGATACGCAGTATTTT	.	TRBV5-6	TRBJ2-3	.
CASSEGGISNQPQHF	TGTGCCAGCAGCGAAGGCGGGATAAGCAATCAGCCCCAGCATTTT	.	TRBV7-8	TRBJ1-5	.
CASSVGGGTKETQYF	TGTGCCAGCAGCGTGGGGGGAGGGACAAAAGAGACCCAGTACTTC	.	TRBV9	TRBJ2-5	.
CASQTASSGNTIYF	TGTGCCAGCCAGACAGCCTCCTCTGGAAACACCATATATTTT	.	TRBV6-5	TRBJ1-3	.
CASSEGAGYTEAFF	TGTGCCAGCAGTGAAGGGGCAGGGTACACTGAAGCTTTCTTT	.	TRBV6-1	TRBJ1-1	.
CASTPQVGGPNEQFF	TGTGCCAGCACGCCTCAGGTGGGAGGCCCCAATGAGCAGTTCTTC	.	TRBV7-9	TRBJ2-1	.
CASSEARANEKLFF	TGCGCCAGCAGCGAGGCCAGGGCTAATGAAAAACTGTTTTTT	.	TRBV5-1	TRBJ1-4	.
CASSFARDPGNTIYF	TGCGCCAGCAGCTTCGCCCGGGACCCTGGAAACACCATATATTTT	.	TRBV5-1	TRBJ1-3	.
CSVSHQSNTEAFF	TGCAGCGTTTCCCACCAGTCGAACACTGAAGCTTTCTTT	.	TRBV29-1	TRBJ1-1	once
CASSDGTGVTEAFF	TGTGCCAGCAGCGACGGGACAGGGGTAACTGAAGCTTTCTTT	TRBD1	TRBV7-3	TRBJ1-1	.
CASSFVGGNTIYF	TGTGCCAGCAGTTTCGTTGGAGGAAACACCATATATTTT	.	TRBV6-5	TRBJ1-3	.
CASSQDFQETQYF	TGTGCCAGCAGCCAGGACTTTCAAGAGACCCAGTACTTC	.	TRBV4-2	TRBJ2-5	.
CASSWTSGGTDTQYF	TGCGCCAGCAGCTGGACTAGCGGGGGCACAGATACGCAGTATTTT	TRBD2	TRBV5-1	TRBJ2-3	.
CASSQAPLAGGITSGELFF	TGTGCCAGCAGCCAAGCTCCCCTAGCGGGGGGAATCACTAGCGGGGAGCTGTTTTTT	TRBD2	TRBV4-2	TRBJ2-2	.
CASSGLSYSQGYEQYF	TGTGCCAGCAGTGGTCTTTCGTACTCCCAGGGATACGAGCAGTACTTC	.	TRBV6-1	TRBJ2-7	.
CASSPTGQHGYTF	TGTGCCAGCAGTCCCACCGGGCAACACGGCTACACCTTC	.	TRBV27	TRBJ1-2	.
CASTGQGAGNTIYF	TGTGCCAGTACGGGACAGGGGGCTGGAAACACCATATATTTT	TRBD1	TRBV19	TRBJ1-3	.
CASSLGGWDGYTF	TGTGCCAGCAGTTTGGGAGGGTGGGATGGCTACACCTTC	.	TRBV12-3/TRBV12-4	TRBJ1-2	.
CASSQDLSYEQYF	TGTGCCAGCAGCCAAGATTTGAGCTACGAGCAGTACTTC	.	TRBV4-2	TRBJ2-7	.
CASSQEWKGLSYGYTF	TGCGCCAGCAGCCAAGAATGGAAGGGATTGAGCTATGGCTACACCTTC	.	TRBV4-3	TRBJ1-2	.
CASGRGSQRDSPLHF	TGTGCCAGCGGACGAGGATCTCAACGAGATTCACCCCTCCACTTT	.	TRBV6-5	TRBJ1-6	.
CASSPETGADYEQYF	TGCGCCAGCAGCCCAGAGACAGGGGCGGACTACGAGCAGTACTTC	TRBD1	TRBV5-1	TRBJ2-7	.
CAISQGQGAIGELFF	TGTGCCATCAGTCAAGGACAGGGGGCCATCGGGGAGCTGTTTTTT	TRBD1	TRBV10-3	TRBJ2-2	.
CASSLSGQGNTEAFF	TGTGCCAGCAGCTTAAGTGGGCAGGGTAACACTGAAGCTTTCTTT	.	TRBV7-9	TRBJ1-1	.
CASSRGRGGSPLHF	TGTGCCAGCAGCCGGGGGAGGGGAGGGTCACCCCTCCACTTT	.	TRBV6-5	TRBJ1-6	.
CASSPGGYNEKLFF	TGTGCCAGCAGTCCAGGGGGGTATAATGAAAAACTGTTTTTT	TRBD1	TRBV5-5	TRBJ1-4	once
CASSRGYGLAGLSYNEQFF	TGTGCCAGCAGCCGCGGGTATGGGCTAGCGGGACTCTCCTACAATGAGCAGTTCTTC	TRBD2	TRBV3-1/TRBV3-2	TRBJ2-1	.
CAIRASGTGNEQYF	TGTGCCATCAGGGCGTCCGGGACAGGGAACGAGCAGTACTTC	TRBD1	TRBV10-3	TRBJ2-7	.